This entry features one T cell receptor beta chain sequence. This sample was taken from a study of blood T cell repertoires in COVID-19. Using immunoSEQ multiplex PCR, the repertoire was profiled, and TCRdb retains in-frame clones only, with some absent. The repertoire holds roughly 130,000 clones, with roughly 84% as singletons. The sample taken for sequencing was peripheral blood. The TCR originated in a woman under 40 who had recovered from COVID-19.

CDR3 coding DNA: TGTGCCAGTGCCGGGAGGGCGCAAGAGACCCAGTACTTC. It translates to CASAGRAQETQYF. V usage is TRBV19 and J usage is TRBJ2-5; 8 nucleotides align to TRBD2. This CDR3 comprises 13 residues. Unmatched junction bases numbered 4, after V lost 8 bases and J lost 2 bases. Per the germline V gene, CDR1 is LNHDA and CDR2 is SQIVND (reference sequence).